This is a list of T cell receptor beta chains from one sample in a study of blood T cell repertoires in COVID-19. The repertoire was sequenced with immunoSEQ multiplex PCR; TCRdb's copy has only in-frame clones and lacks some. The repertoire holds about 200,000 clones, with more than 70% as singletons. The specimen was peripheral blood. These receptors all stem from a human donor in a cohort sampled during active COVID-19. Each CDR3 is given with its conserved first and last residue. Fields, in order: clone size, D gene, V gene, J gene, CDR3 DNA, CDR3 protein. D genes are given only for firm matches. Some rows have no size entry. The others give once, few or many, or a class for an expanded clone.

>NA|TRBD2|TRBV29-1|TRBJ2-1
TGCAGCGCCAGACTAGCGGGCTCCTACAATGAGCAGTTCTTC
CSARLAGSYNEQFF
>NA|TRBD1|TRBV9|TRBJ2-7
TGTGCCAGCAGCCAGGGGGCTCTCTACGAGCAGTACTTC
CASSQGALYEQYF
>NA|TRBD1|TRBV7-9|TRBJ2-2
TGTGCCAGCAACAATGCTTGGACAGGGACCACCGGGGAGCTGTTTTTT
CASNNAWTGTTGELFF
>NA|TRBD1|TRBV7-9|TRBJ1-4
TGTGCCAGCAGCTCAAGACAGGGAGAAGAAAAACTGTTTTTT
CASSSRQGEEKLFF
>NA|NA|TRBV7-3|TRBJ2-3
TGTGCCAGCAGCTCCCAAGGGGCAGATACGCAGTATTTT
CASSSQGADTQYF
>NA|NA|TRBV28|TRBJ1-1
TGTGCCAGCAGCCCTTTCCAGGGCCAAGCTTTCTTT
CASSPFQGQAFF
>NA|NA|TRBV19|TRBJ2-5
TGTGCCAGCTCCCCGGGGAGGTCGGAGGACCAGTACTTC
CASSPGRSEDQYF
>NA|NA|TRBV19|TRBJ1-2
TGTGCCAGTAGTACTGTCTATGGCTACACCTTC
CASSTVYGYTF
>once|NA|TRBV6-2/TRBV6-3|TRBJ1-1
TGTGCCAGCAGCCCGACTCGGGTGACTGAAGCTTTCTTT
CASSPTRVTEAFF
>NA|NA|TRBV7-9|TRBJ1-2
TGTGCCAGCAGCCCCTCTTTACAAAACAACTATGGCTACACCTTC
CASSPSLQNNYGYTF
>NA|NA|TRBV5-5|TRBJ1-1
TGTGCCAGCAGCTTGTCGGGCAGGGGTTTCTTCAACACTGAAGCTTTCTTT
CASSLSGRGFFNTEAFF
>NA|TRBD1|TRBV9|TRBJ1-1
TGTGCCAGCAGCGGCTCCGACAGGGGAGTAACTGAAGCTTTCTTT
CASSGSDRGVTEAFF
>NA|TRBD1|TRBV7-6|TRBJ2-2
TGTGCCAGCAGCCTCCAGACAGGGGTGTCCACCGGGGAGCTGTTTTTT
CASSLQTGVSTGELFF
>NA|TRBD2|TRBV11-3|TRBJ2-5
TGTGCCAGCAGCCCTTCCCGGGGGGGCTTAGAGACCCAGTACTTC
CASSPSRGGLETQYF
>NA|NA|TRBV30|TRBJ2-2
TGTGCCTGGAGCCCAGCGAGGAACACCGGGGAGCTGTTTTTT
CAWSPARNTGELFF
>NA|NA|TRBV7-5|TRBJ2-2
TGTGCCAGTCACACAGGGCCGTGGGGGACCGGGGAGCTGTTTTTT
CASHTGPWGTGELFF
>NA|NA|TRBV12-3/TRBV12-4|TRBJ1-5
TGTGCCAGCAGACCCGGTCGCAATCAGCCCCAGCATTTT
CASRPGRNQPQHF
>NA|TRBD2|TRBV24-1|TRBJ2-3
TGTGCCACCCAGGAGCGGGGGGGCCAGGCTACGCAGTATTTT
CATQERGGQATQYF
>NA|NA|TRBV29-1|TRBJ1-2
TGCAGCGTTGCCCTCCCGGGAAGCTTTGGCTACACCTTC
CSVALPGSFGYTF
>NA|NA|TRBV27|TRBJ2-7
TGTGCCAGCAGCCGGGAAACGGGTTACGAGCAGTACTTC
CASSRETGYEQYF
>NA|NA|TRBV4-1|TRBJ2-3
TGCGCCAGCAGCCGCGGCCGGGGTTCGGGAGATACGCAGTATTTT
CASSRGRGSGDTQYF
>NA|NA|TRBV28|TRBJ1-2
TGTGCCAGCACCAACAGGGTTTTCTATGGCTACACCTTC
CASTNRVFYGYTF
>NA|TRBD2|TRBV30|TRBJ2-5
TGTGCCTGGAGTGCAGAGGCGGGGGGTGGAGAGACCCAGTACTTC
CAWSAEAGGGETQYF
>NA|TRBD2|TRBV7-3|TRBJ2-3
TGTGCCAGCAGCCCTGGACTAGCGGGGGTCACAGATACGCAGTATTTT
CASSPGLAGVTDTQYF
>few|NA|TRBV4-1|TRBJ1-1
TGCGCCAGCAGCCCACGGTTACGGGACACTGAAGCTTTCTTT
CASSPRLRDTEAFF
>NA|TRBD1|TRBV4-2|TRBJ1-4
TGTGCCAGCAGCCAAGACAGGGGGCCGGCTAATGAAAAACTGTTTTTT
CASSQDRGPANEKLFF
>NA|NA|TRBV6-1|TRBJ1-5
TGTGCCAGCAGTGCCTCCGGAGAATCTCCGTTTGGTCAGCCCCAGCATTTT
CASSASGESPFGQPQHF
>NA|TRBD1|TRBV9|TRBJ2-1
TGTGCCAGCAGCGCCTCCGGGACAGGTACCTACAATGAGCAGTTCTTC
CASSASGTGTYNEQFF
>NA|NA|TRBV18|TRBJ1-1
TGTGCCAGCTCACCAGGGGCGCGCACTGAAGCTTTCTTT
CASSPGARTEAFF
>NA|NA|TRBV2|TRBJ2-1
TGTGCCAGCAGCCCGAGGGTGGATGAGCAGTTCTTC
CASSPRVDEQFF
>few|NA|TRBV5-1|TRBJ2-7
TGCGCCAGCAGCTTGGGGTTCGGGATCGAGTACGAGCAGTACTTC
CASSLGFGIEYEQYF
>NA|NA|TRBV20-1|TRBJ1-2
TGCAGTGCTTGGACAAGCGGCTACACCTTC
CSAWTSGYTF
>few|NA|TRBV20-1|TRBJ2-1
TGCAGTGCTACTCCCTTAAATGAGCAGTTCTTC
CSATPLNEQFF
>once|NA|TRBV28|TRBJ1-6
TGTGCCAGCAGTCCTAGCCTTGGGGTGCATTCACCCCTCCACTTT
CASSPSLGVHSPLHF
>NA|NA|TRBV7-8|TRBJ2-6
TGTGCCAGCAACGCCGGGGTCTCTGGGGCCAACGTCCTGACTTTC
CASNAGVSGANVLTF
>NA|TRBD2|TRBV28|TRBJ2-2
TGTGCCAGCAGAACTCTAGCGGGAGGGAACACCGGGGAGCTGTTTTTT
CASRTLAGGNTGELFF
>NA|TRBD1|TRBV19|TRBJ1-2
TGTGCCAGTAGTATAGCAAGGACAGGACGCGGCTACACCTTC
CASSIARTGRGYTF
>NA|NA|TRBV25-1|TRBJ2-2
TGTGCCAGCAGTTCCCGGGCGAACACCGGGGAGCTGTTTTTT
CASSSRANTGELFF
>NA|TRBD1|TRBV19|TRBJ2-1
TGTGCCAGTAGTCAGACAGGACAGGGGTCCTACAATGAGCAGTTCTTC
CASSQTGQGSYNEQFF
>NA|TRBD1|TRBV18|TRBJ2-7
TGTGCCAGCTCCGCGGGACAGGAAGCCTACGAGCAGTACTTC
CASSAGQEAYEQYF
>NA|NA|TRBV19|TRBJ2-6
TGTGCCAGTAGGGGGCTGTCTGGGGCCAACGTCCTGACTTTC
CASRGLSGANVLTF